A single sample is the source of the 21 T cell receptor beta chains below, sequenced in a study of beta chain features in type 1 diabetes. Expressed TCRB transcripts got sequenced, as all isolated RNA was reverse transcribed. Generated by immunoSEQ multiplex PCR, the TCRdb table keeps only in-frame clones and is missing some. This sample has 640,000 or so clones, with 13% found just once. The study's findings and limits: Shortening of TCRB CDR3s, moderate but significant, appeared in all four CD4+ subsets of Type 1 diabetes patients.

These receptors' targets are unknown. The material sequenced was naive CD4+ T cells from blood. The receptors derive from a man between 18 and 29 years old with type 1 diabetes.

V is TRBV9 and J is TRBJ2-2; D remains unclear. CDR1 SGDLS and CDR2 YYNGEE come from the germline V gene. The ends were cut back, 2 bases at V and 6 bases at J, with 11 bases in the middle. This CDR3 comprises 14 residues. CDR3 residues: CASSVGSGSGELFF. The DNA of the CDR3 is TGTGCCAGCAGCGTTGGCTCTGGGTCCGGGGAGCTGTTTTTT.

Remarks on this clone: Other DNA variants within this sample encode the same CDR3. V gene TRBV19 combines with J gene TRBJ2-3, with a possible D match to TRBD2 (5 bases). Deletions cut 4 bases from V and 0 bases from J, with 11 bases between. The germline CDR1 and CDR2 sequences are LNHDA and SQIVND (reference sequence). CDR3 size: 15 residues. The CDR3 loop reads CASSKLAGSTDTQYF. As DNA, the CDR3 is TGTGCCAGTAGTAAACTGGCGGGTAGCACAGATACGCAGTATTTT.

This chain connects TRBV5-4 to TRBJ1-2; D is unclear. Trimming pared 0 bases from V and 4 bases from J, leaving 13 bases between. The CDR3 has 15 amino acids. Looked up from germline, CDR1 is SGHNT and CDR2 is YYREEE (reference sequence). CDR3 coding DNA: TGTGCCAGCAGCTTGGGTCAGGTGCCCACCTATGGCTACACCTTC. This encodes CASSLGQVPTYGYTF.

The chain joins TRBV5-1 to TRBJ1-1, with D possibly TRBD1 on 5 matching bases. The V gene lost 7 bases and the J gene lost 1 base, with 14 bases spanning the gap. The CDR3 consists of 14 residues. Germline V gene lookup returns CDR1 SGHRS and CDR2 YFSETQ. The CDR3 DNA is TGCGCCAGCTCCGGCCAGGGACCGAACACTGAAGCTTTCTTT. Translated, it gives CASSGQGPNTEAFF.

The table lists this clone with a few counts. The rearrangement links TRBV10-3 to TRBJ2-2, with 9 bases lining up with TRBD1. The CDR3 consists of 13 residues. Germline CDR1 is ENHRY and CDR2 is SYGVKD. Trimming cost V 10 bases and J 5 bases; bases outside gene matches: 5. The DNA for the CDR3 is TGTGCCACCCGGACAGGGGATACCGGGGAGCTGTTTTTT. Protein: CATRTGDTGELFF.

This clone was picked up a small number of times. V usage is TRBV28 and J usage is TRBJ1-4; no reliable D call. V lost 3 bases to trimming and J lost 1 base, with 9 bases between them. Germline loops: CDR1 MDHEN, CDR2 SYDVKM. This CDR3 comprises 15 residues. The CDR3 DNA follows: TGTGCCAGCAGTTTCTCCCCAGGAACTAATGAAAAACTGTTTTTT. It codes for CASSFSPGTNEKLFF.

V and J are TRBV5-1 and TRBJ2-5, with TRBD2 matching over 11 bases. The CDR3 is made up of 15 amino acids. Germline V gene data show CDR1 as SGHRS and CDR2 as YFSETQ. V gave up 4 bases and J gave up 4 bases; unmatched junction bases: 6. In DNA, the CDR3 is TGCGCCAGCAGCGACCTAGCGGGGGGCCCAGAGACCCAGTACTTC. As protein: CASSDLAGGPETQYF.

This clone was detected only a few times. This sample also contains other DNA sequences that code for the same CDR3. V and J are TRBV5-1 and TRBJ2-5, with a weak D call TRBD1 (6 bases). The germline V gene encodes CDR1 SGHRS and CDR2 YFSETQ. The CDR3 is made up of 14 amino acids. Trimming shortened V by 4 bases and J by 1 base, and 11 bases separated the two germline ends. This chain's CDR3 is CASSSGQSQETQYF. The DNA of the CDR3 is TGCGCCAGCAGCAGCGGACAGAGCCAAGAGACCCAGTACTTC. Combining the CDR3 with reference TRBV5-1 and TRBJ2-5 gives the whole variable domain KAGVTQTPRYLIKTRGQQVTLSCSPISGHRSVSWYQQTPGQGLQFLFEYFSETQRNKGNFPGRFSGRQFSNSRSEMNVSTLELGDSALYLCASSSGQSQETQYFGPGTRLLVL.

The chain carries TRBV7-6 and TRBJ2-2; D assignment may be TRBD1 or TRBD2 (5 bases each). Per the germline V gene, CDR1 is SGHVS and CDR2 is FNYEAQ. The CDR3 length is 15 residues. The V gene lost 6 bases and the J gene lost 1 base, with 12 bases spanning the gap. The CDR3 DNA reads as TGTGCCAGCAGTTCGGGGACGGTGAACACCGGGGAGCTGTTTTTT. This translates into CASSSGTVNTGELFF.

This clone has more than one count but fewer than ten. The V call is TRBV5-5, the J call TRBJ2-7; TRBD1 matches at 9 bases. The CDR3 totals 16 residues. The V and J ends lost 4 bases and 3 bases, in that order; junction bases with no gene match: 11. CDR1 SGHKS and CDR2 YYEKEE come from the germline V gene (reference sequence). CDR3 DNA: TGTGCCAGCAGCCTCCCCCGACAGGGGGGCGACTACGAGCAGTACTTC. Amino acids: CASSLPRQGGDYEQYF.

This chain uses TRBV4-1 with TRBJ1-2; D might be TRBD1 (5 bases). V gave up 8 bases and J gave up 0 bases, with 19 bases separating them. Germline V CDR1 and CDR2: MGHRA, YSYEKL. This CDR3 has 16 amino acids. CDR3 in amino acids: CASRKTWDGANYGYTF. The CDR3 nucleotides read TGCGCCAGCCGAAAAACGTGGGACGGTGCTAACTATGGCTACACCTTC.

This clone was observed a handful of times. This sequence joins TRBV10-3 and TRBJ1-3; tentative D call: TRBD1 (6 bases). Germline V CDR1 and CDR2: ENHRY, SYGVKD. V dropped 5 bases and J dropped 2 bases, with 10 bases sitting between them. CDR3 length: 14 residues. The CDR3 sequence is CAISSQGAGNTIYF. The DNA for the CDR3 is TGTGCCATCAGTTCACAGGGAGCTGGAAACACCATATATTTT.

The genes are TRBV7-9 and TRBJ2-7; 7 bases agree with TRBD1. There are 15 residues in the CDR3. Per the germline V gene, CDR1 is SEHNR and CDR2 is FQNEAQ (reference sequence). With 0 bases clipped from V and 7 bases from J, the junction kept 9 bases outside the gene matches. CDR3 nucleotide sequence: TGTGCCAGCAGCTTAGCCCCGGACAGGTCTGGAGAGCAGTACTTC. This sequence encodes CASSLAPDRSGEQYF.

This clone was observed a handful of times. The CDR3 nucleotides are TGTGCCTGGACCACTACCCCCCACTATGGCTACACCTTC. This translates into CAWTTTPHYGYTF. V and J are TRBV30 and TRBJ1-2; D is undetermined. The CDR3 totals 13 residues. V lost 4 bases and J lost 3, with 12 bases in between. Germline V gene lookup returns CDR1 GTSNPN and CDR2 SVGIG (reference sequence).

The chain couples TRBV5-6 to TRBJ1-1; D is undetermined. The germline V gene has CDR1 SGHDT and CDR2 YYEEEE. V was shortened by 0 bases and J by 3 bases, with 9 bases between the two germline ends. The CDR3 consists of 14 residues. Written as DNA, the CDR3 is TGTGCCAGCAGCTTGGGACTACGGGACACTGAAGCTTTCTTT. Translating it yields CASSLGLRDTEAFF.

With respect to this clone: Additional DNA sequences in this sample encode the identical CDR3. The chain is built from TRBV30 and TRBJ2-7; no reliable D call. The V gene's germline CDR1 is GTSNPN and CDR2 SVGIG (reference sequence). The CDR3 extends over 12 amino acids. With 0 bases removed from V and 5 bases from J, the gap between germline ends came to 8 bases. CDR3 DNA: TGTGCCTGGAGTGTAGCCGGAAACGAGCAGTACTTC. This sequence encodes CAWSVAGNEQYF. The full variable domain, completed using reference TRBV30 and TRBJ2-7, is SQTIHQWPATLVQPVGSPLSLECTVEGTSNPNLYWYRQAAGRGLQLLFYSVGIGQISSEVPQNLSASRPQDRQFILSSKKLLLSDSGFYLCAWSVAGNEQYFGPGTRLTVT.

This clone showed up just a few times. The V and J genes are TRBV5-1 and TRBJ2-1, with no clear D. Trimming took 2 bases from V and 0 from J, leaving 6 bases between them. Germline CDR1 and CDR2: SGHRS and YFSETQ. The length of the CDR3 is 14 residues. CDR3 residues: CASSFGNSYNEQFF. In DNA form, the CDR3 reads TGCGCCAGCAGCTTTGGCAACTCCTACAATGAGCAGTTCTTC.

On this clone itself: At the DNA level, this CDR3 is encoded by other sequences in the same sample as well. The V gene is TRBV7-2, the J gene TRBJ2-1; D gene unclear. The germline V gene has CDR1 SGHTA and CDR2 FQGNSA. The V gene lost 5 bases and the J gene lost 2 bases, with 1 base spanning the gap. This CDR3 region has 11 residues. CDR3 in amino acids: CASSPYNEQFF. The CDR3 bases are TGTGCCAGCAGCCCCTACAATGAGCAGTTCTTC.

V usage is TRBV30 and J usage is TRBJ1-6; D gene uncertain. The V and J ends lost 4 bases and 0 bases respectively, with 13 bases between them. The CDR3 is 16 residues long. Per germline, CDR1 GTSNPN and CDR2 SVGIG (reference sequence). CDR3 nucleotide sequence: TGTGCCTGGACTGGAGGCAGGAGCTCCTATAATTCACCCCTCCACTTT. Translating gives CAWTGGRSSYNSPLHF.

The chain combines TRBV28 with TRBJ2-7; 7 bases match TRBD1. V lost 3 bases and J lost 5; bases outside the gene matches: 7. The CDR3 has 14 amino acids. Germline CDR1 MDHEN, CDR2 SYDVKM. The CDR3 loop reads CASSFRQGWDEQYF. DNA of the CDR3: TGTGCCAGCAGTTTTAGACAGGGTTGGGACGAGCAGTACTTC.

The CDR3 region is CASSIPGQGDQPQHF. CDR3 coding DNA: TGTGCCAGTAGTATACCGGGACAGGGGGATCAGCCCCAGCATTTT. This chain connects TRBV19 to TRBJ1-5; TRBD1 aligns across 11 bases. The trim removed 2 bases at V and 5 bases at J, leaving 2 bases unmatched. Germline CDR1 reads LNHDA; CDR2 reads SQIVND (reference sequence). CDR3 size: 15 residues.